This T cell receptor beta chain was captured in a study of blood T cell repertoires in COVID-19. As for the study in general: Samples of COVID-19 (acute and convalescent) were obtained from the United States, Italy and Spain. PBMCs, B-cell-depleted T cells, or T cells provided the cDNA or gDNA that made up the material.

In the original analysis: Quantification of nucleated cells was approximated via reference gene primer amplification. Measured with immunoSEQ multiplex PCR; TCRdb has only the in-frame clones, and not every one. V and J calls and clone size are those listed in that table; D and trimming were worked out from the DNA. In the table there are approximately 250,000 clones, roughly 85% of which are singletons. Seattle patients were enrolled while actively infected and followed longitudinally. This CDR3 contains 14 residues. V shed 3 bases and J shed 5 bases, with 12 bases lying between them. Germline CDR1 KGHDR, CDR2 SFDVKD.

The TCR sequence derives from a middle-aged man with COVID-19, enrolled during active disease. The V and J genes are TRBV24-1 and TRBJ2-5; D is possibly TRBD1 (6 bases). Sequenced: peripheral blood. CDR3 sequence: CATSDGGPLETQYF. The CDR3 DNA follows: TGTGCCACCAGTGATGGGGGCCCCTTGGAGACCCAGTACTTC.